Each of the 20 T cell receptor beta chains below was sequenced from the same sample in a study of neoadjuvant nivolumab and ipilimumab in lung cancer. The assay was immunoSEQ multiplex PCR, and TCRdb's table has in-frame clones only and misses some. The sample shows tens of thousands of clones, about 89% of them seen only once. The specimen comprised blood, sampled before neoadjuvant nivolumab, alone or with ipilimumab. All receptors derive from an adult with non-small cell lung cancer. Some clones in this sample may be carry-over from other donors' samples.

This clone turned up a few times. This sequence joins TRBV18 and TRBJ1-5; D gene ambiguous. V lost 3 bases to trimming and J lost 4 bases, with 7 bases between them. This CDR3 is 13 amino acids long. Germline assignment: CDR1 KGHSH and CDR2 LQKENI. The CDR3 coding sequence is TGTGCCAGCTCACCTGGGCAGAATCAGCCCCAGCATTTT. Its translation is CASSPGQNQPQHF.

The chain carries TRBV7-9 and TRBJ2-3, with 7 positions matching TRBD2. J was trimmed by 0 bases and V by 2 bases; bases with no gene match: 2. The CDR3 spans 15 residues. The germline V gene encodes CDR1 SEHNR and CDR2 FQNEAQ (reference sequence). The CDR3 region has the DNA TGTGCCAGCAGCTTAAGCGGGATCAGCACAGATACGCAGTATTTT. Translation gives CASSLSGISTDTQYF.

The chain employs TRBV6-5 and TRBJ2-6, with D unclear. V was cut by 0 bases and J by 4 bases, with 10 bases left in between. The germline gives CDR1 MNHEY, CDR2 SVGAGI. The CDR3 spans 16 residues. The CDR3 reads CASSYSKGIGANVLTF. The DNA for the CDR3 is TGTGCCAGCAGTTACTCGAAAGGGATCGGGGCCAACGTCCTGACTTTC.

This chain links TRBV6-4 with TRBJ2-1, with 9 bases matching TRBD1. There are 14 residues in the CDR3. Trimming at V came to 0 bases and at J to 6 bases, leaving 0 bases not matched to a gene. The germline gives CDR1 MRHNA, CDR2 SNTAGT. The CDR3 sequence: CASSDSTGGNEQFF. The CDR3 DNA reads as TGTGCCAGCAGTGACTCGACAGGGGGCAATGAGCAGTTCTTC.

J is TRBJ1-4 and V is TRBV4-1; TRBD1 matches at 8 bases. This CDR3 contains 16 residues. Germline V lookup: CDR1 MGHRA, CDR2 YSYEKL. Germline trimming cut 4 bases from V and 7 bases from J; bases unmatched to any gene: 11. The CDR3 reads CASSLQGATRSEKLFF. Written as DNA, the CDR3 is TGCGCCAGCAGCCTTCAGGGGGCCACCCGGAGTGAAAAACTGTTTTTT.

The chain links TRBV7-2 to TRBJ2-3; tentative D call: TRBD2 (5 bases). V lost 5 bases, J lost 0 bases, and 12 bases lay in between. Germline V gene sequence: CDR1 SGHTA, CDR2 FQGNSA. The CDR3 is 15 amino acids. CDR3 nucleotides: TGTGCCAGCAGCCCCTTAACGGGGAGCACAGATACGCAGTATTTT. It is translated as CASSPLTGSTDTQYF.

The rearrangement links TRBV7-2 to TRBJ2-5, with 8 nucleotides matching TRBD2. Trimming cost V 2 bases and J 1 base; bases outside gene matches: 3. The CDR3 spans 15 residues. Germline V gene sequence: CDR1 SGHTA, CDR2 FQGNSA. The CDR3 nucleotides are TGTGCCAGCAGCTTAATCAGCGGGGGCCAAGAGACCCAGTACTTC. Translated: CASSLISGGQETQYF.

This sequence joins TRBV25-1 and TRBJ1-1; no firm D call. This CDR3 is built from 16 residues. Germline V gene data show CDR1 as MGHDK and CDR2 as SYGVNS. With 0 bases removed from V and 4 bases from J, the gap between germline ends came to 15 bases. The CDR3 region is CASSEYIPPRGTEAFF. The CDR3 nucleotides read TGTGCCAGCAGTGAATACATTCCGCCGAGAGGCACTGAAGCTTTCTTT.

V gene TRBV15 combines with J gene TRBJ2-7; TRBD1 matches 10 bases. V lost 3 bases to trimming and J lost 9 bases; unmatched junction nucleotides: 14. The CDR3 is 16 amino acids. Germline V CDR1 and CDR2: LNHNV, YYDKDF (reference sequence). The CDR3 DNA follows: TGTGCCACCAGCAGGACCCCGGGACAGGGGACGTTAGGGCAGTACTTC. It translates to CATSRTPGQGTLGQYF.

The chain recombines TRBV7-3 with TRBJ2-5; 8 bases line up with TRBD1. The germline gives CDR1 SGHTA, CDR2 FQGTGA. Trimming took 5 bases from V and 2 from J; bases not matched to a gene: 7. The CDR3 is made up of 15 amino acids. The CDR3 nucleotides read TGTGCCAGCAGCCGCTCCAGGGGGCCGCAAGAGACCCAGTACTTC. Its protein product is CASSRSRGPQETQYF.

The genes are TRBV5-1 and TRBJ2-7; the D gene is possibly TRBD2 (6 bases). The V end was cut by 1 base, the J end by 3 bases, with 14 bases between. Germline V gene lookup returns CDR1 SGHRS and CDR2 YFSETQ. The CDR3 has 15 amino acids. The CDR3 DNA follows: TGCGCCAGCAGCTTGAGGGCGGGGCCGCGCTACGAGCAGTACTTC. This gives the protein CASSLRAGPRYEQYF.

In its sample, this clone was seen a few times. The chain combines TRBV19 with TRBJ2-1; TRBD1 might be the D (6 bases). This CDR3 spans 16 amino acids. Germline V gene data show CDR1 as LNHDA and CDR2 as SQIVND (reference sequence). V was trimmed by 4 bases and J by 6 bases, leaving 19 bases between them. Written as DNA, the CDR3 is TGTGCCAGTAGTAGGGGGCGCCTTGACGTCTCCAATGAGCAGTTCTTC. This encodes CASSRGRLDVSNEQFF.

The rearrangement joins TRBV7-2 to TRBJ2-2; 14 positions agree with TRBD2. Germline V gene sequence: CDR1 SGHTA, CDR2 FQGNSA. The CDR3 is 16 residues long. J lost 5 bases, V lost 5 bases, and 4 bases had no gene match. This CDR3 is CASSPGLAGVTGELFF. CDR3 coding DNA: TGTGCCAGCAGCCCGGGACTAGCGGGAGTGACCGGGGAGCTGTTTTTT.

The sample holds one count of this clone. The chain combines TRBV5-1 with TRBJ2-5, with TRBD1 identical over 8 bases. The germline gives CDR1 SGHRS, CDR2 YFSETQ. The CDR3 spans 14 residues. V shed 4 bases and J 5 bases; nucleotides not matched to a gene: 7. The chain's CDR3 is CASSQRDRGETQYF. In DNA form, the CDR3 reads TGCGCCAGCAGCCAACGTGACAGGGGTGAGACCCAGTACTTC. The whole variable domain, remainder taken from reference TRBV5-1 and TRBJ2-5, is KAGVTQTPRYLIKTRGQQVTLSCSPISGHRSVSWYQQTPGQGLQFLFEYFSETQRNKGNFPGRFSGRQFSNSRSEMNVSTLELGDSALYLCASSQRDRGETQYFGPGTRLLVL.

This sequence joins TRBV7-2 and TRBJ2-1, with D uncertain. CDR3 length equals 12 residues. Trimming left V 0 bases short and J 9 bases short, with 6 bases between. Germline V gene data show CDR1 as SGHTA and CDR2 as FQGNSA. CDR3: CASSLADLEQFF. The DNA for the CDR3 is TGTGCCAGCAGCTTAGCAGACCTTGAGCAGTTCTTC.

For this clone: The same CDR3 can be traced to other DNA sequences in this sample. CDR3 amino acids: CASMLAGTNEQFF. The CDR3 bases are TGCGCCAGCATGCTAGCGGGTACCAATGAGCAGTTCTTC. V and J are TRBV10-2 and TRBJ2-1; 8 bases fit TRBD2. The CDR3 consists of 13 residues. Germline V lookup: CDR1 WSHSY, CDR2 SAAADI. V was pared by 7 bases and J by 6 bases, with 5 bases of the junction left unmatched.

The chain recombines TRBV7-9 with TRBJ2-1; D unclear. Germline CDR1 is SEHNR and CDR2 is FQNEAQ (reference sequence). The CDR3 consists of 15 residues. Trimming cost V 5 bases and J 0 bases, with 11 bases left between them. Here the CDR3 reads CASSPTQSSYNEQFF. In DNA form, the CDR3 reads TGTGCCAGCAGCCCGACACAGAGCTCCTACAATGAGCAGTTCTTC. The full variable domain, completed using reference TRBV7-9 and TRBJ2-1, is DTGVSQNPRHKITKRGQNVTFRCDPISEHNRLYWYRQTLGQGPEFLTYFQNEAQLEKSRLLSDRFSAERPKGSFSTLEIQRTEQGDSAMYLCASSPTQSSYNEQFFGPGTRLTVL.

This clone was detected a few times. The chain recombines TRBV5-1 with TRBJ2-3; 11 positions agree with TRBD1. Germline V gene sequence: CDR1 SGHRS, CDR2 YFSETQ. J lost 4 bases, V lost 1 base, and 17 bases had no gene match. CDR3 length equals 20 residues. CDR3 in DNA: TGCGCCAGCAGCTTGAAACCCCCACTTCGGACAGGGGGCTTTGCAGATACGCAGTATTTT. Amino acids: CASSLKPPLRTGGFADTQYF.

The chain recombines TRBV7-6 with TRBJ1-5; D gene unclear. CDR1 and CDR2 (germline): SGHVS, FNYEAQ. The CDR3 has 14 amino acids. V shed 1 base and J shed 2 bases, with 6 bases lying between them. The CDR3 region has the DNA TGTGCCAGCAGCTTAGTAGTGGGCAATCAGCCCCAGCATTTT. Amino acid sequence: CASSLVVGNQPQHF.

The chain combines TRBV18 with TRBJ2-1, with D possibly being TRBD2 (6 bases). This CDR3 contains 15 residues. Trimming cost V 4 bases and J 5 bases, with 15 bases left between them. Germline V gives CDR1 KGHSH, CDR2 LQKENI. The CDR3 protein is CASSLGTHSDNEQFF. In nucleotides, the CDR3 is TGTGCCAGCTCACTGGGGACTCACTCAGACAATGAGCAGTTCTTC. The full variable domain, rest sourced from reference TRBV18 and TRBJ2-1, is NAGVMQNPRHLVRRRGQEARLRCSPMKGHSHVYWYRQLPEEGLKFMVYLQKENIIDESGMPKERFSAEFPKEGPSILRIQQVVRGDSAAYFCASSLGTHSDNEQFFGPGTRLTVL.